Presented here are 4 T cell receptor beta chains from one specimen sequenced in a study of cytomegalovirus exposure and HLA in healthy donors. The PCR contained 60 Vbeta and 13 Jbeta primers. Some clones are missing from TCRdb's copy, which holds only in-frame ones; the method was immunoSEQ multiplex PCR. Among a few hundred thousand clones listed, roughly 80% were seen once. The sequencing sample was made of PBMCs. These receptor sequences come from a girl aged 2 to 9 in good health and CMV-seronegative.

In this sample, this clone turned up a few times. V gene TRBV7-3 combines with J gene TRBJ2-1; maybe TRBD1 (5 bases). Trimming stripped 0 bases from V and 6 bases from J, with 9 bases between. CDR3 length: 14 amino acids. Germline CDR1 and CDR2: SGHTA and FQGTGA. The CDR3 DNA reads as TGTGCCAGCAGCTTAACGTTGGACATCAATGAGCAGTTCTTC. Protein: CASSLTLDINEQFF. The whole variable domain, remainder taken from reference TRBV7-3 and TRBJ2-1, is GAGVSQTPSNKVTEKGKYVELRCDPISGHTALYWYRQSLGQGPEFLIYFQGTGAADDSGLPNDRFFAVRPEGSVSTLKIQRTERGDSAVYLCASSLTLDINEQFFGPGTRLTVL.

V and J are TRBV18 and TRBJ2-1; 7 bases match TRBD2. V lost 1 base, J lost 8 bases, and 8 bases stayed unmatched. The CDR3 loop spans 15 amino acids. Germline lookup yields CDR1 KGHSH and CDR2 LQKENI. The CDR3 is CASSPQGGSVDEQFF. CDR3 DNA sequence: TGTGCCAGCTCACCACAAGGCGGGAGCGTCGATGAGCAGTTCTTC.

The genes are TRBV2 and TRBJ1-4; tentative D call: TRBD1 (6 bases). The V end was cut by 8 bases, the J end by 8 bases, with 15 bases between. There are 13 residues in the CDR3. Looked up from germline, CDR1 is SNHLY and CDR2 is FYNNEI. The CDR3 spells CASGAGAGEKLFF. The DNA for the CDR3 is TGTGCCAGCGGAGCGGGGGCGGGCGAAAAACTGTTTTTT.

The rearrangement links TRBV7-6 to TRBJ1-1, with D possibly matching TRBD1 (5 bases). Germline assignment: CDR1 SGHVS and CDR2 FNYEAQ. Trimming took off 0 bases at V and 4 bases at J, with 21 bases between the two ends. CDR3 size: 18 residues. The CDR3 loop is CASSLALKGRALRTEAFF. In DNA form, the CDR3 reads TGTGCCAGCAGCTTAGCGTTGAAGGGGCGCGCCCTTCGCACTGAAGCTTTCTTT.